The 19 T cell receptor beta chains in this list originate from one sample, sequenced in a study of CD8 T cells in ankylosing spondylitis. Study outcomes and limitations: Typical of ankylosing spondylitis blood, it appeared, was a TCR beta motif of fewer than ten highly homologous variants.

TCRdb re-analysed the 5' RACE reads in MiXCR, keeping a single row per CDR3 protein. The data contain around 140,000 distinct CDR3 sequences, about a sixth of them singletons. These receptors are not linked to any known antigen. Sequencing was carried out using blood, either unsorted or a sorted T cell fraction (not recorded which). Source of these receptors: a male donor with ankylosing spondylitis.

The rearrangement links TRBV5-5 to TRBJ1-1; no reliable D call. The germline V gene has CDR1 SGHKS and CDR2 YYEKEE (reference sequence). Trimming took off 1 base at V and 5 bases at J, with 15 bases between the two ends. CDR3 size: 15 residues. The CDR3 region has the DNA TGTGCCAGCAGCTTGACCCTTCCACTTGCTACTGAAGCTTTCTTT. It encodes CASSLTLPLATEAFF. The full variable domain, its missing parts supplied by reference TRBV5-5 and TRBJ1-1, is DAGVTQSPTHLIKTRGQQVTLRCSPISGHKSVSWYQQVLGQGPQFIFQYYEKEERGRGNFPDRFSARQFPNYSSELNVNALLLGDSALYLCASSLTLPLATEAFFGQGTRLTVV.

V is TRBV20-1 and J is TRBJ2-3; either TRBD1 or TRBD2 may supply D (5 bases each). This CDR3 region has 14 residues. The ends were cut back, 0 bases at V and 3 bases at J, with 10 bases in the middle. CDR1 and CDR2 (germline): DFQATT, SNEGSKA (reference sequence). In DNA form, the CDR3 reads TGCAGTGCTAGAGAGCAGGGCGGGACAGATACGCAGTATTTT. Encoded protein: CSAREQGGTDTQYF.

The table lists this clonotype with a few counts. Written as DNA, the CDR3 is TGTGCCAGCACCCCAGATGAAAAACTGTTTTTT. Protein sequence: CASTPDEKLFF. V and J are TRBV2 and TRBJ1-4, with no clear D. Germline V gene data show CDR1 as SNHLY and CDR2 as FYNNEI. The CDR3 length is 11 residues. V lost 7 bases to trimming and J lost 6 bases, with 6 bases between them.

This sequence joins TRBV29-1 and TRBJ1-1; 8 nucleotides match TRBD1. The germline V gene encodes CDR1 SQVTM and CDR2 ANQGSEA. This CDR3 comprises 12 residues. The V segment lost 7 bases and the J segment 5 bases; nucleotides outside the gene matches: 6. The CDR3: CSALTGGTEAFF. The CDR3 DNA reads as TGCAGCGCTCTAACAGGGGGTACTGAAGCTTTCTTT.

This clonotype was recorded a few times. This chain connects TRBV27 to TRBJ1-4; D is perhaps TRBD1 (6 bases). V was cut by 5 bases and J by 10 bases, with 17 bases left in between. The CDR3 has 14 amino acids. Germline assignment: CDR1 MNHEY and CDR2 SMNVEV (reference sequence). The CDR3: CASSTSQGTGKLFF. As DNA, the CDR3 is TGTGCCAGCAGTACGAGCCAGGGGACGGGAAAACTGTTTTTT. Looking up the rest from reference TRBV27 and TRBJ1-4 gives the full variable domain: EAQVTQNPRYLITVTGKKLTVTCSQNMNHEYMSWYRQDPGLGLRQIYYSMNVEVTDKGDVPEGYKVSRKEKRNFPLILESPSPNQTSLYFCASSTSQGTGKLFFGSGTQLSVL.

This clonotype was found a few times. The chain uses TRBV11-1 and TRBJ2-7, with 13 bases that match TRBD2. CDR3 length: 19 amino acids. Germline V gives CDR1 SGHAT, CDR2 FQDESV (reference sequence). The junction had 13 bases not matched to a gene; V was cut back by 4 bases and J by 1 base. The CDR3 reads CASSSPLTSGRQPSYEQYF. CDR3 nucleotide sequence: TGTGCCAGCAGCTCCCCCTTGACTAGCGGGAGGCAACCTTCCTACGAGCAGTACTTC.

The chain recombines TRBV7-9 with TRBJ1-1; no clear D. This CDR3 spans 13 amino acids. Germline CDR1 and CDR2: SEHNR and FQNEAQ (reference sequence). V was clipped by 2 bases and J by 4 bases, with 8 bases between them. In DNA form, the CDR3 reads TGTGCCAGCAGCTTATCTGGAGTCACTGAAGCTTTCTTT. It translates to CASSLSGVTEAFF.

This clonotype was counted between two and nine times. The gene calls are TRBV14 and TRBJ2-7, with TRBD1 matching over 7 bases. Germline V gives CDR1 SGHDN, CDR2 FVKESK. There are 15 residues in the CDR3. V was pared by 5 bases and J by 3 bases, with 10 bases of the junction left unmatched. In DNA form, the CDR3 reads TGTGCCAGCAGCGATCGACAGGGATTGCTCTACGAGCAGTACTTC. This codes for CASSDRQGLLYEQYF.

The rearrangement uses TRBV28 and TRBJ2-2, with 7 nucleotides matching TRBD1. The germline CDR1 and CDR2 sequences are MDHEN and SYDVKM. The CDR3 consists of 17 residues. Germline trimming cut 0 bases from V and 0 bases from J; bases unmatched to any gene: 4. CDR3 region: CASSLWTGTPNTGELFF. The CDR3, as DNA: TGTGCCAGCAGTTTATGGACAGGGACCCCGAACACCGGGGAGCTGTTTTTT. Full variable domain (remainder filled in from reference TRBV28 and TRBJ2-2): DVKVTQSSRYLVKRTGEKVFLECVQDMDHENMFWYRQDPGLGLRLIYFSYDVKMKEKGDIPEGYSVSREKKERFSLILESASTNQTSMYLCASSLWTGTPNTGELFFGEGSRLTVL.

This sequence joins TRBV11-1 and TRBJ2-5; 11 bases agree with TRBD2. Germline V gene data show CDR1 as SGHAT and CDR2 as FQDESV (reference sequence). V lost 2 bases, J lost 3 bases, and 14 bases stayed unmatched. The CDR3 sequence is 19 residues long. CDR3 bases: TGTGCCAGCAGCTTAAAGTTGACTAGCGGGACCGGCGTAAAAGAGACCCAGTACTTC. Translation: CASSLKLTSGTGVKETQYF.

This clonotype was detected many times. This sequence joins TRBV7-9 and TRBJ1-5, with a possible D match to TRBD1 (5 bases). Germline CDR1 SEHNR, CDR2 FQNEAQ (reference sequence). V was trimmed by 1 base and J by 0 bases, leaving 7 bases between them. The CDR3 totals 15 residues. The CDR3 here is CASSLGTLSNQPQHF. Written as DNA, the CDR3 is TGTGCCAGCAGCTTAGGGACACTTAGCAATCAGCCCCAGCATTTT.

This clonotype was seen a few times. The rearrangement joins TRBV29-1 to TRBJ2-2; D possibly matches TRBD1 or TRBD2 (5 bases each). CDR3 length: 14 amino acids. Per germline, CDR1 SQVTM and CDR2 ANQGSEA. V was trimmed by 6 bases and J by 6 bases, leaving 17 bases between them. As DNA, the CDR3 is TGCAGCGTCGCCGAGGGGCTTGGGGCCGGGGAGCTGTTTTTT. Its protein is CSVAEGLGAGELFF.

The V and J genes are TRBV5-1 and TRBJ2-7; D gene unclear. Looked up from germline, CDR1 is SGHRS and CDR2 is YFSETQ. This CDR3 spans 13 amino acids. Trimming removed 2 bases from V and 0 bases from J, with 6 bases in between. Here the CDR3 reads CASSFESSYEQYF. As DNA, the CDR3 is TGCGCCAGCAGCTTCGAAAGCTCCTACGAGCAGTACTTC.

The chain links TRBV29-1 to TRBJ2-7; D remains ambiguous. CDR3 length: 11 amino acids. V lost 2 bases, J lost 3 bases, and 5 bases lay in between. In germline, CDR1 is SQVTM, CDR2 ANQGSEA. The DNA of the CDR3 is TGCAGCGTTGAAATCGGCTACGAGCAGTACTTC. Its translation: CSVEIGYEQYF.

The chain couples TRBV7-3 to TRBJ2-2; TRBD2 agrees at 12 bases. Germline CDR1 is SGHTA and CDR2 is FQGTGA. The CDR3 contains 16 residues. With 0 bases clipped from V and 5 bases from J, the junction kept 1 base outside the gene matches. The DNA of the CDR3 is TGTGCCAGCAGCTTAACCGGACTAGCGGGAACCGGGGAGCTGTTTTTT. It is translated as CASSLTGLAGTGELFF.

This clonotype was seen only a few times. The J gene is TRBJ2-7, the V gene TRBV11-1; D perhaps matches TRBD2 (6 bases). Germline CDR1 SGHAT, CDR2 FQDESV (reference sequence). Trimming cost V 5 bases and J 5 bases, with 16 bases left between them. This CDR3 comprises 14 residues. CDR3 nucleotide sequence: TGTGCCAGCAGCGATTATAAGGACTATCACGAGCAGTACTTC. Protein sequence: CASSDYKDYHEQYF.

This clonotype was seen once. The rearrangement joins TRBV7-8 to TRBJ2-7, with no clear D. CDR1 and CDR2 from the germline V gene are SGHVS and FQNEAQ. The CDR3 length is 13 residues. V was clipped by 3 bases and J by 0 bases, with 6 bases between them. The CDR3 region is CASSFANSYEQYF. The CDR3 DNA sequence: TGTGCCAGCAGCTTTGCTAACTCCTACGAGCAGTACTTC.

The chain couples TRBV29-1 to TRBJ2-7; 7 bases are a match to TRBD2. The CDR3 loop spans 17 amino acids. Germline CDR1 SQVTM, CDR2 ANQGSEA. The junction had 17 bases not matched to a gene; V was cut back by 3 bases and J by 3 bases. CDR3 sequence (DNA): TGCAGCGTTGATGGGGTTCATGGGGGGAGGGGTAACTACGAGCAGTACTTC. Translation: CSVDGVHGGRGNYEQYF.

In its sample, this clonotype was seen a few times. One end of the junction varies from germline; a read error may be responsible. The J gene is TRBJ2-5, the V gene TRBV27; no reliable D call. Germline V gene data show CDR1 as MNHEY and CDR2 as SMNVEV (reference sequence). The CDR3 runs 11 residues. The CDR3 spells CASSSQGTQYF. CDR3 DNA: TGTGCCAGCAGTTCCCAAGGGACCCAGTACTTC.